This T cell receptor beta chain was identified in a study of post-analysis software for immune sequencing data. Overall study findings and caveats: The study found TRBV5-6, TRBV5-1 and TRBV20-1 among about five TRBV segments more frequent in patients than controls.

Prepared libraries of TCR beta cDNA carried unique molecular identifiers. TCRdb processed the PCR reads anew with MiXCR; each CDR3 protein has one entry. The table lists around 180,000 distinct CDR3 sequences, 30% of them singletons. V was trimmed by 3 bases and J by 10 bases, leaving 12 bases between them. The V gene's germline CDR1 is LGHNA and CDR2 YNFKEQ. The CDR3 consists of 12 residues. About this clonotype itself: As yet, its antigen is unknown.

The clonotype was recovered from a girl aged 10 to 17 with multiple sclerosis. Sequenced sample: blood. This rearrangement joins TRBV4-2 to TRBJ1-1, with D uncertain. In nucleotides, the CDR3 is TGTGCCAGCAGCCAGCATACACTCGGAGCTTTCTTT. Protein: CASSQHTLGAFF.